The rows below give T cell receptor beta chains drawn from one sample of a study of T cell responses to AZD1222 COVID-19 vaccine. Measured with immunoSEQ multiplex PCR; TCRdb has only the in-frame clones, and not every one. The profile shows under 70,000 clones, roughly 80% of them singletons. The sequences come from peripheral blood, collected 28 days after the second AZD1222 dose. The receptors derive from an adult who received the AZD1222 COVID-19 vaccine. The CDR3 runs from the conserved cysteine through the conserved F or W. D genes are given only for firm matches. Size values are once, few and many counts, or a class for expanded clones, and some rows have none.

CDR3nt: TGTGCCAGCAGCTCCGAGGGGACTGGGGCCAACGTCCTGACTTTC; CDR3aa: CASSSEGTGANVLTF; j_gene: TRBJ2-6; len: 15; abundance: -; v_gene: TRBV5-4; d_gene: -
CDR3nt: TGCGCCAGCAGCTTGGGAGACAGGGGGTATGGAAACACCATATATTTT; CDR3aa: CASSLGDRGYGNTIYF; j_gene: TRBJ1-3; len: 16; abundance: -; v_gene: TRBV5-1; d_gene: TRBD1
CDR3nt: TGCGCCAGCAGCTTGGCTAGGGGCGGAACTGAAGCTTTCTTT; CDR3aa: CASSLARGGTEAFF; j_gene: TRBJ1-1; len: 14; abundance: -; v_gene: TRBV5-1; d_gene: -
CDR3nt: TGTGCCAGTAGCCCGGGACTAGCCCGGAACAATGAGCAGTTCTTC; CDR3aa: CASSPGLARNNEQFF; j_gene: TRBJ2-1; len: 15; abundance: once; v_gene: TRBV19; d_gene: TRBD2
CDR3nt: TGTGCCAGCAGTTACGTCGCGGGAGGACAAGGGACCCAGTACTTC; CDR3aa: CASSYVAGGQGTQYF; j_gene: TRBJ2-5; len: 15; abundance: -; v_gene: TRBV6-2/TRBV6-3; d_gene: TRBD2
CDR3nt: TGTGCCAGCAGCGGGAGTTTAGCAACTAATGAAAAACTGTTTTTT; CDR3aa: CASSGSLATNEKLFF; j_gene: TRBJ1-4; len: 15; abundance: -; v_gene: TRBV6-5; d_gene: -
CDR3nt: TGTGCCAGCAGCCAAGATCCGCGGGCTGGCTACACCTTC; CDR3aa: CASSQDPRAGYTF; j_gene: TRBJ1-2; len: 13; abundance: -; v_gene: TRBV14; d_gene: -
CDR3nt: TGTGCCAGCAGCACAGATACGCAGTATTTT; CDR3aa: CASSTDTQYF; j_gene: TRBJ2-3; len: 10; abundance: -; v_gene: TRBV28; d_gene: -
CDR3nt: TGTGCCAGCAGCCAGGCGGACACCATATATTTT; CDR3aa: CASSQADTIYF; j_gene: TRBJ1-3; len: 11; abundance: -; v_gene: TRBV3-1/TRBV3-2; d_gene: -
CDR3nt: TGCGCCAGCAGGAAGGACGGTGCTAACTATGGCTACACCTTC; CDR3aa: CASRKDGANYGYTF; j_gene: TRBJ1-2; len: 14; abundance: few; v_gene: TRBV10-2; d_gene: -
CDR3nt: TGCGCCAGCAGTGAGTCGAGGGGCGCGGACACTGAAGCTTTCTTT; CDR3aa: CASSESRGADTEAFF; j_gene: TRBJ1-1; len: 15; abundance: once; v_gene: TRBV10-1; d_gene: -
CDR3nt: TGTGCCAGCAGCCTGGCTCCCCGTTTCCCCGTTAATGAGCAGTTCTTC; CDR3aa: CASSLAPRFPVNEQFF; j_gene: TRBJ2-1; len: 16; abundance: few; v_gene: TRBV11-3; d_gene: -
CDR3nt: TGTGCCAGCAGTGAAGAGTCAGGGAACACTGAAGCTTTCTTT; CDR3aa: CASSEESGNTEAFF; j_gene: TRBJ1-1; len: 14; abundance: -; v_gene: TRBV6-1; d_gene: -
CDR3nt: TGTGCCAGCAGCTCAAGCGACAGGGTGGGCAATCAGCCCCAGCATTTT; CDR3aa: CASSSSDRVGNQPQHF; j_gene: TRBJ1-5; len: 16; abundance: -; v_gene: TRBV7-2; d_gene: TRBD1
CDR3nt: TGTGCCAGCAGCTTAGGACCGTCTGGGGAAAAACTGTTTTTT; CDR3aa: CASSLGPSGEKLFF; j_gene: TRBJ1-4; len: 14; abundance: few; v_gene: TRBV11-2; d_gene: -
CDR3nt: TGTGCCAGCAGCCCCCGGGGGACTAGCGGCTCCTACAATGAGCAGTTCTTC; CDR3aa: CASSPRGTSGSYNEQFF; j_gene: TRBJ2-1; len: 17; abundance: -; v_gene: TRBV7-9; d_gene: TRBD2
CDR3nt: TGCGCCAGCAGCTACGGGGGCACTGAAGCTTTCTTT; CDR3aa: CASSYGGTEAFF; j_gene: TRBJ1-1; len: 12; abundance: -; v_gene: TRBV5-1; d_gene: -
CDR3nt: TGTGCCAGTAGTAAGTCGTGGGGTCTTAGCACAGATACGCAGTATTTT; CDR3aa: CASSKSWGLSTDTQYF; j_gene: TRBJ2-3; len: 16; abundance: -; v_gene: TRBV19; d_gene: -
CDR3nt: TGTGCCAGCAGCCGAAGTCGTACGGGTGGAGAGACCCAGTACTTC; CDR3aa: CASSRSRTGGETQYF; j_gene: TRBJ2-5; len: 15; abundance: -; v_gene: TRBV7-7; d_gene: -
CDR3nt: TGTGCCAGCAGCCTATGGACAGGGGATAATTCACCCCTCCACTTT; CDR3aa: CASSLWTGDNSPLHF; j_gene: TRBJ1-6; len: 15; abundance: -; v_gene: TRBV3-1/TRBV3-2; d_gene: TRBD1
CDR3nt: TGTGCCACCAGCGCCGGACAGAACAATGAGCAGTTCTTC; CDR3aa: CATSAGQNNEQFF; j_gene: TRBJ2-1; len: 13; abundance: once; v_gene: TRBV24-1; d_gene: -
CDR3nt: TGTGCCAGCAGCGTTACAGGAAAGGCCTACGAGCAGTACTTC; CDR3aa: CASSVTGKAYEQYF; j_gene: TRBJ2-7; len: 14; abundance: -; v_gene: TRBV9; d_gene: -
CDR3nt: TGTGCCAGCAAACCTCGGACTAGCTCCTACGAGCAGTACTTC; CDR3aa: CASKPRTSSYEQYF; j_gene: TRBJ2-7; len: 14; abundance: -; v_gene: TRBV7-2; d_gene: TRBD2
CDR3nt: TGTGCCAGCAGACCTGGACGAATGTACCAAGAGACCCAGTACTTC; CDR3aa: CASRPGRMYQETQYF; j_gene: TRBJ2-5; len: 15; abundance: -; v_gene: TRBV28; d_gene: -
CDR3nt: TGTGCCTGGAGTAGCCCGGGGGCCGGCTACACCTTC; CDR3aa: CAWSSPGAGYTF; j_gene: TRBJ1-2; len: 12; abundance: once; v_gene: TRBV30; d_gene: -
CDR3nt: TGTGCCACCAGTGATTTGTTGGTGCGGGGGGTCCGAACCGGGGAGCTGTTTTTT; CDR3aa: CATSDLLVRGVRTGELFF; j_gene: TRBJ2-2; len: 18; abundance: -; v_gene: TRBV24-1; d_gene: TRBD2
CDR3nt: TGTGCCAGCAGGTCGGACATAGGCGGCTACACCTTC; CDR3aa: CASRSDIGGYTF; j_gene: TRBJ1-2; len: 12; abundance: -; v_gene: TRBV7-2; d_gene: -
CDR3nt: TGCGCCAGTAACCTCGGACAGGGTCAAGAGACCCAGTACTTC; CDR3aa: CASNLGQGQETQYF; j_gene: TRBJ2-5; len: 14; abundance: -; v_gene: TRBV5-1; d_gene: TRBD1
CDR3nt: TGTGCCAGCAGTTGGAGCGCGAACACCATATATTTT; CDR3aa: CASSWSANTIYF; j_gene: TRBJ1-3; len: 12; abundance: -; v_gene: TRBV12-3/TRBV12-4; d_gene: -
CDR3nt: TGTGCCACCAGTGTTATACCTACAGGGGCTAGCACAGATACGCAGTATTTT; CDR3aa: CATSVIPTGASTDTQYF; j_gene: TRBJ2-3; len: 17; abundance: -; v_gene: TRBV24-1; d_gene: TRBD1
CDR3nt: TGTGCCAGTATACCGGACAGGGCCAGCCCGAACACTGAAGCTTTCTTT; CDR3aa: CASIPDRASPNTEAFF; j_gene: TRBJ1-1; len: 16; abundance: -; v_gene: TRBV19; d_gene: TRBD1
CDR3nt: TGTGCCAGCAGCTTAAAGGGACAGGGTCATGGTGAGCAGTTCTTC; CDR3aa: CASSLKGQGHGEQFF; j_gene: TRBJ2-1; len: 15; abundance: -; v_gene: TRBV28; d_gene: TRBD1
CDR3nt: TGTGCCAGCAGCGCCGGACAGGGGCCCTACGAGCAGTACTTC; CDR3aa: CASSAGQGPYEQYF; j_gene: TRBJ2-7; len: 14; abundance: -; v_gene: TRBV9; d_gene: TRBD1
CDR3nt: TGTGCCTGGAGGTTAGGGGGGACCGGGGAGCTGTTTTTT; CDR3aa: CAWRLGGTGELFF; j_gene: TRBJ2-2; len: 13; abundance: -; v_gene: TRBV30; d_gene: -
CDR3nt: TGTGCCATGGGGTTTAGCGGAAGCACCATATATTTT; CDR3aa: CAMGFSGSTIYF; j_gene: TRBJ1-3; len: 12; abundance: few; v_gene: TRBV10-3; d_gene: -
CDR3nt: TGTGCCAGCAGCTTGAGGAGTGGGACAGGGAATGAAAAACTGTTTTTT; CDR3aa: CASSLRSGTGNEKLFF; j_gene: TRBJ1-4; len: 16; abundance: -; v_gene: TRBV5-6; d_gene: TRBD1
CDR3nt: TGTGCCAGCAGTTACCTCCAAGCTAACTATGGCTACACCTTC; CDR3aa: CASSYLQANYGYTF; j_gene: TRBJ1-2; len: 14; abundance: -; v_gene: TRBV6-6; d_gene: -
CDR3nt: TGTGCCAGCAGTACGGGGGGGAAATTGCAAGAGACCCAGTACTTC; CDR3aa: CASSTGGKLQETQYF; j_gene: TRBJ2-5; len: 15; abundance: -; v_gene: TRBV19; d_gene: TRBD2
CDR3nt: TGCGCCAGCAGCTTGCTAGCGGGAGGGCCAGGATCCTACAATGAGCAGTTCTTC; CDR3aa: CASSLLAGGPGSYNEQFF; j_gene: TRBJ2-1; len: 18; abundance: -; v_gene: TRBV5-1; d_gene: TRBD2
CDR3nt: TGTGCCTGGAGTCAATTCACCGGGGAGCTGTTTTTT; CDR3aa: CAWSQFTGELFF; j_gene: TRBJ2-2; len: 12; abundance: -; v_gene: TRBV30; d_gene: -
CDR3nt: TGTGCCAGCAGCGTAGCCGTGGGGCAGTCTGGAAACACCATATATTTT; CDR3aa: CASSVAVGQSGNTIYF; j_gene: TRBJ1-3; len: 16; abundance: -; v_gene: TRBV9; d_gene: -
CDR3nt: TGTGCCAGCAGCTTGGCCGGGACGTGGAACACTGAAGCTTTCTTT; CDR3aa: CASSLAGTWNTEAFF; j_gene: TRBJ1-1; len: 15; abundance: -; v_gene: TRBV5-8; d_gene: -
CDR3nt: TGTGCCACCGAACGAGGGGGTGCGTGTTACGAGCAGTACTTC; CDR3aa: CATERGGACYEQYF; j_gene: TRBJ2-7; len: 14; abundance: -; v_gene: TRBV21-1; d_gene: -
CDR3nt: TGTGCCACCAGCAGAGATACTGGGGCCAACGTCCTGACTTTC; CDR3aa: CATSRDTGANVLTF; j_gene: TRBJ2-6; len: 14; abundance: few; v_gene: TRBV15; d_gene: -
CDR3nt: TGTGCCAGCAGCCGTGACAGGGGACGGGGCTATGGCTACACCTTC; CDR3aa: CASSRDRGRGYGYTF; j_gene: TRBJ1-2; len: 15; abundance: -; v_gene: TRBV27; d_gene: TRBD1
CDR3nt: TGTGCCAGCAGTCGGACAGGGGAGGAGGGAAAACTGTTTTTT; CDR3aa: CASSRTGEEGKLFF; j_gene: TRBJ1-4; len: 14; abundance: -; v_gene: TRBV3-1/TRBV3-2; d_gene: TRBD1
CDR3nt: TGTGCCATCAGTGAGTCGTTGGGTGCTGGAAACACCATATATTTT; CDR3aa: CAISESLGAGNTIYF; j_gene: TRBJ1-3; len: 15; abundance: -; v_gene: TRBV10-3; d_gene: -
CDR3nt: TGTGCCAGCAGCCAAGGGGGGACAGGGCTCAACGAGCAGTACTTC; CDR3aa: CASSQGGTGLNEQYF; j_gene: TRBJ2-7; len: 15; abundance: once; v_gene: TRBV7-8; d_gene: TRBD1
CDR3nt: TGCAGCGTTGGGGACCGTAGCACAGATACGCAGTATTTT; CDR3aa: CSVGDRSTDTQYF; j_gene: TRBJ2-3; len: 13; abundance: few; v_gene: TRBV29-1; d_gene: -
CDR3nt: TGCGCCAGCCGCGACAGGGGGAACACCGGGGAGCTGTTTTTT; CDR3aa: CASRDRGNTGELFF; j_gene: TRBJ2-2; len: 14; abundance: -; v_gene: TRBV10-1; d_gene: TRBD1
CDR3nt: TGTGCCAGCAGCTTAGGTGGTTCCCCGTCCGACGGCTACACCTTC; CDR3aa: CASSLGGSPSDGYTF; j_gene: TRBJ1-2; len: 15; abundance: few; v_gene: TRBV7-9; d_gene: -
CDR3nt: TGTGCCAGCAGCTTAGCGGAAATCCAGTACTTC; CDR3aa: CASSLAEIQYF; j_gene: TRBJ2-7; len: 11; abundance: -; v_gene: TRBV7-2; d_gene: -
CDR3nt: TGTGCCAGCACTCAGCCCCAGCATTTT; CDR3aa: CASTQPQHF; j_gene: TRBJ1-5; len: 9; abundance: few; v_gene: TRBV6-4; d_gene: -
CDR3nt: TGTGCCAGCAGCTTACAGGGGATTGAGGCCAAAAACATTCAGTACTTC; CDR3aa: CASSLQGIEAKNIQYF; j_gene: TRBJ2-4; len: 16; abundance: -; v_gene: TRBV5-6; d_gene: TRBD1
CDR3nt: TGTGCCAGCATGGGACAGGGAGGGGAAAAACTGTTTTTT; CDR3aa: CASMGQGGEKLFF; j_gene: TRBJ1-4; len: 13; abundance: -; v_gene: TRBV28; d_gene: TRBD1
CDR3nt: TGTGCCAGCAGCTTAGCTTACAATGAGCAGTTCTTC; CDR3aa: CASSLAYNEQFF; j_gene: TRBJ2-1; len: 12; abundance: -; v_gene: TRBV7-6; d_gene: -
CDR3nt: TGTGCCAGCAGCTTAACGGGACAGGGGTATGAAAAACTGTTTTTT; CDR3aa: CASSLTGQGYEKLFF; j_gene: TRBJ1-4; len: 15; abundance: -; v_gene: TRBV7-2; d_gene: TRBD1
CDR3nt: TGTGCCAGCAGCCCTGAAGCGGGGGCCCTCCCAGATACGCAGTATTTT; CDR3aa: CASSPEAGALPDTQYF; j_gene: TRBJ2-3; len: 16; abundance: -; v_gene: TRBV5-4; d_gene: TRBD2
CDR3nt: TGTGCCAGCAGTTCCCGAAGCGGGGTTAGCACAGATACGCAGTATTTT; CDR3aa: CASSSRSGVSTDTQYF; j_gene: TRBJ2-3; len: 16; abundance: -; v_gene: TRBV6-5; d_gene: TRBD2
CDR3nt: TGTGCCAGCAGCTCTCCGACTAGCGGGATCTACGAGCAGTACTTC; CDR3aa: CASSSPTSGIYEQYF; j_gene: TRBJ2-7; len: 15; abundance: -; v_gene: TRBV7-2; d_gene: TRBD2